A single sample gave rise to the 20 T cell receptor beta chains below, sequenced in a study of a mutant IDH1 vaccine in newly diagnosed glioma. Time point of the sample: baseline, week 1 (first vaccination visit). Treatment given: pre-vaccination baseline after standard-of-care therapy. Assay: immunoSEQ multiplex PCR; the TCRdb copy retains only in-frame clones and omits some. The data hold 40,000 or so clones, with approximately 78% observed a single time. The sample in question was PBMCs, obtained from a glioma patient treated with radiotherapy, temozolomide or both. The receptors come from a man between 40 and 49 years old with glioma. Some clones in this sample may be carry-over from other donors' samples.

This clone appeared a few times. V and J are TRBV10-3 and TRBJ1-1; D ambiguous. Germline loops: CDR1 ENHRY, CDR2 SYGVKD. This CDR3 is built from 13 residues. The V gene lost 8 bases and the J gene lost 6 bases, with 16 bases spanning the gap. In DNA form, the CDR3 reads TGTGCCATCGGAACAGCCCCGAAGGCTGAAGCTTTCTTT. Translation: CAIGTAPKAEAFF.

V and J are TRBV9 and TRBJ2-7; weak D call: TRBD2 (6 bases). V lost 3 bases to trimming and J lost 2 bases, with 9 bases between them. CDR1 SGDLS and CDR2 YYNGEE come from the germline V gene. The CDR3 totals 13 residues. CDR3 residues: CASSGGDAYEQYF. In nucleotides, the CDR3 is TGTGCCAGCAGCGGCGGGGATGCCTACGAGCAGTACTTC. Complete variable domain (other parts from reference TRBV9 and TRBJ2-7): DSGVTQTPKHLITATGQRVTLRCSPRSGDLSVYWYQQSLDQGLQFLIQYYNGEERAKGNILERFSAQQFPDLHSELNLSSLELGDSALYFCASSGGDAYEQYFGPGTRLTVT.

The rearrangement links TRBV7-8 to TRBJ1-5; no definite D call. There are 16 residues in the CDR3. Trimming stripped 2 bases from V and 1 base from J, with 12 bases between. The germline gives CDR1 SGHVS, CDR2 FQNEAQ. In DNA form, the CDR3 reads TGTGCCAGCAGCTTATTTTCGGGGTCGAGCAATCAGCCCCAGCATTTT. It codes for CASSLFSGSSNQPQHF. The variable domain in full, with the rest retrieved from reference TRBV7-8 and TRBJ1-5, is GAGVSQSPRYKVAKRGQDVALRCDPISGHVSLFWYQQALGQGPEFLTYFQNEAQLDKSGLPSDRFFAERPEGSVSTLKIQRTQQEDSAVYLCASSLFSGSSNQPQHFGDGTRLSIL.

The chain couples TRBV30 to TRBJ1-4, with D unclear. Germline-derived CDR1 and CDR2 are GTSNPN and SVGIG (reference sequence). The CDR3 is 14 residues long. The V gene lost 1 base and the J gene lost 4 bases, with 10 bases spanning the gap. CDR3 bases: TGTGCCTGGAGTGGGAACCGTAATAATGAAAAACTGTTTTTT. Its translation is CAWSGNRNNEKLFF.

The CDR3 sequence: CASTKSSTGTGELFF. The CDR3 coding sequence is TGTGCCAGTACCAAATCTTCAACAGGAACCGGGGAGCTGTTTTTT. The V gene is TRBV19, the J gene TRBJ2-2, with D possibly matching TRBD1 (5 bases). Looked up from germline, CDR1 is LNHDA and CDR2 is SQIVND (reference sequence). CDR3 length: 15 residues. V lost 7 bases to trimming and J lost 5 bases, with 17 bases between them. Looking up the rest from reference TRBV19 and TRBJ2-2 gives the full variable domain: DGGITQSPKYLFRKEGQNVTLSCEQNLNHDAMYWYRQDPGQGLRLIYYSQIVNDFQKGDIAEGYSVSREKKESFPLTVTSAQKNPTAFYLCASTKSSTGTGELFFGEGSRLTVL.

CDR3 DNA: TGCGCCAGCAGCTTGGAAGGGGGGAACACTGAAGCTTTCTTT. Encoded protein: CASSLEGGNTEAFF. The V call is TRBV5-1, the J call TRBJ1-1; tentative D call: TRBD1 (6 bases). The CDR3 is 14 residues long. In germline, CDR1 is SGHRS, CDR2 YFSETQ. V was clipped by 0 bases and J by 1 base, with 7 bases between them.

This chain uses TRBV4-2 with TRBJ2-6; 10 nucleotides align to TRBD1. J gave up 1 base and V 1 base, and 7 bases lay outside the gene matches. CDR3 size: 19 residues. Germline assignment: CDR1 LGHNA and CDR2 YNFKEQ. DNA for the CDR3: TGTGCCAGCAGCCAAGGAGCCGGGACAGGGGTATCTGGGGCCAACGTCCTGACTTTC. Translation gives CASSQGAGTGVSGANVLTF.

This chain connects TRBV11-2 to TRBJ1-3; TRBD1 might be the D (5 bases). This CDR3 contains 15 residues. The germline CDR1 and CDR2 sequences are SGHAT and FQNNGV. V was cut by 5 bases and J by 8 bases, with 19 bases left in between. CDR3 sequence reads: CASSHARGRRDTIYF. CDR3 DNA: TGTGCCAGCAGCCACGCGAGGGGCAGGCGTGACACCATATATTTT.

The chain employs TRBV7-2 and TRBJ1-2; D is possibly TRBD1 (6 bases). The V gene's germline CDR1 is SGHTA and CDR2 FQGNSA. V was pared by 7 bases and J by 2 bases, with 14 bases between. This CDR3 contains 14 residues. CDR3 DNA: TGTGCCAGCACCCCCGGGACATCCAACTATGGCTACACCTTC. This codes for CASTPGTSNYGYTF.

The J gene is TRBJ2-5, the V gene TRBV11-2; D possibly uses TRBD1 or TRBD2 (5 bases each). With 5 bases removed from V and 2 bases from J, the gap between germline ends came to 6 bases. CDR3 size: 12 residues. Germline CDR1 and CDR2: SGHAT and FQNNGV. The CDR3 DNA sequence: TGTGCCAGCAGCGGGGGACAAGAGACCCAGTACTTC. Its protein product is CASSGGQETQYF.

V gene TRBV4-1 combines with J gene TRBJ1-4; 10 nucleotides agree with TRBD1. V shed 6 bases, J shed 0 bases, and the junction held 13 bases outside the gene matches. CDR3 size: 19 residues. Looked up from germline, CDR1 is MGHRA and CDR2 is YSYEKL. The CDR3 spells CASSLTRGGTGATNEKLFF. The CDR3 region has the DNA TGCGCCAGCAGTCTCACAAGAGGTGGGACAGGGGCAACTAATGAAAAACTGTTTTTT.

The rearrangement links TRBV11-2 to TRBJ2-1; 8 bases agree with TRBD2. CDR3 size: 14 residues. Germline V gene data show CDR1 as SGHAT and CDR2 as FQNNGV. Trimming removed 3 bases from V and 5 bases from J; junction bases left unmatched: 3. Here the CDR3 reads CASSFRGGNNEQFF. DNA of the CDR3: TGTGCCAGCAGCTTCCGGGGGGGAAACAATGAGCAGTTCTTC.

The rearrangement uses TRBV5-4 and TRBJ2-7; D remains ambiguous. The germline V and J ends were trimmed by 4 bases and 7 bases, with 12 bases remaining between them. Germline V CDR1 and CDR2: SGHNT, YYREEE (reference sequence). This CDR3 is built from 12 residues. CDR3 DNA: TGTGCCAGCAGCACTGGACCGTTGGAGCAGTACTTC. It codes for CASSTGPLEQYF.

Only a few counts were recorded for this clone. The rearrangement uses TRBV10-3 and TRBJ1-5; a weak D match, TRBD1 (6 bases). V lost 5 bases and J lost 7, with 12 bases in between. The CDR3 consists of 13 residues. The germline V gene has CDR1 ENHRY and CDR2 SYGVKD. In DNA form, the CDR3 reads TGTGCCATCAGTCCACAGGGATACCAGCCCCAGCATTTT. It yields the protein CAISPQGYQPQHF.

The chain is built from TRBV4-3 and TRBJ1-1, with D hard to call. V lost 1 base and J lost 1, with 13 bases in between. This CDR3 has 16 residues. Germline values: CDR1 LGHNA, CDR2 YSLEER. DNA of the CDR3: TGCGCCAGCAGCCAAGTAAGTGAGGCTGCGAACACTGAAGCTTTCTTT. The encoded protein is CASSQVSEAANTEAFF.

This sequence joins TRBV5-4 and TRBJ1-6; D is ambiguous. The CDR3 spans 15 residues. The V gene lost 4 bases and the J gene lost 4 bases, with 12 bases spanning the gap. Germline CDR1 SGHNT, CDR2 YYREEE (reference sequence). The CDR3 nucleotides are TGTGCCAGCAGCATGGACGGTCTATATAATTCACCCCTCCACTTT. This codes for CASSMDGLYNSPLHF. The entire variable domain, with the rest obtained from reference TRBV5-4 and TRBJ1-6, is as follows: ETGVTQSPTHLIKTRGQQVTLRCSSQSGHNTVSWYQQALGQGPQFIFQYYREEENGRGNFPPRFSGLQFPNYSSELNVNALELDDSALYLCASSMDGLYNSPLHFGNGTRLTVT.

The chain is built from TRBV5-1 and TRBJ1-1; D remains unclear. Per germline, CDR1 SGHRS and CDR2 YFSETQ. V was pared by 5 bases and J by 3 bases, with 14 bases between. This CDR3 contains 14 residues. The CDR3 nucleotides read TGCGCCAGCAGTTATCAGGAACGCTACACTGAAGCTTTCTTT. It is translated as CASSYQERYTEAFF.

The chain combines TRBV19 with TRBJ1-1; possible D gene TRBD1, 5 bases. V shed 6 bases and J shed 0 bases, with 5 bases lying between them. CDR1 and CDR2 (germline): LNHDA, SQIVND (reference sequence). The CDR3 has 12 amino acids. The CDR3 region is CASRDMNTEAFF. CDR3 nucleotides: TGTGCCAGTAGGGACATGAACACTGAAGCTTTCTTT. Looking up the rest from reference TRBV19 and TRBJ1-1 gives the full variable domain: DGGITQSPKYLFRKEGQNVTLSCEQNLNHDAMYWYRQDPGQGLRLIYYSQIVNDFQKGDIAEGYSVSREKKESFPLTVTSAQKNPTAFYLCASRDMNTEAFFGQGTRLTVV.

This chain links TRBV7-9 with TRBJ2-3; D remains ambiguous. Per germline, CDR1 SEHNR and CDR2 FQNEAQ (reference sequence). The CDR3 contains 16 residues. The V gene lost 3 bases and the J gene lost 0 bases, with 13 bases spanning the gap. This chain's CDR3 is CASSFRLSASTDTQYF. CDR3 nucleotides: TGTGCCAGCAGCTTTAGGTTAAGTGCTAGCACAGATACGCAGTATTTT. The variable domain in full, with the rest retrieved from reference TRBV7-9 and TRBJ2-3, is DTGVSQNPRHKITKRGQNVTFRCDPISEHNRLYWYRQTLGQGPEFLTYFQNEAQLEKSRLLSDRFSAERPKGSFSTLEIQRTEQGDSAMYLCASSFRLSASTDTQYFGPGTRLTVL.

The V gene is TRBV11-3, the J gene TRBJ2-2, with 9 bases that match TRBD1. The germline V gene has CDR1 SGHNT and CDR2 YENEEA. This CDR3 spans 16 amino acids. Germline trimming cut 5 bases from V and 5 bases from J; bases unmatched to any gene: 9. CDR3 DNA sequence: TGTGCCAGCAGCCCAGGAGGGGGACAGGGAACCGGGGAGCTGTTTTTT. Translation: CASSPGGGQGTGELFF. The entire variable domain, with the rest obtained from reference TRBV11-3 and TRBJ2-2, is as follows: EAGVVQSPRYKIIEKKQPVAFWCNPISGHNTLYWYLQNLGQGPELLIRYENEEAVDDSQLPKDRFSAERLKGVDSTLKIQPAELGDSAVYLCASSPGGGQGTGELFFGEGSRLTVL.